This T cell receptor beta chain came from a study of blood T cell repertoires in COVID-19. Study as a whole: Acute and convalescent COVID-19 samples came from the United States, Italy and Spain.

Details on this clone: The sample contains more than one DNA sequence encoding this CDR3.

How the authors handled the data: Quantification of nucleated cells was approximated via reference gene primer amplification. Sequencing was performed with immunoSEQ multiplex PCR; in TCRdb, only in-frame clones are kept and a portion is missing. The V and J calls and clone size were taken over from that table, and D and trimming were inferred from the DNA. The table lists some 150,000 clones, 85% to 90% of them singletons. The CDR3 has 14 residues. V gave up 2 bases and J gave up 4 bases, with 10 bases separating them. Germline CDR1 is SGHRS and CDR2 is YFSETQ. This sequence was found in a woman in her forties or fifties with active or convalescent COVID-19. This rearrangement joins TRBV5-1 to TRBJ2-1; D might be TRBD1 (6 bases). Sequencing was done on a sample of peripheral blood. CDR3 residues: CASSLRQGYNEQFF. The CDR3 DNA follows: TGCGCCAGCAGCTTAAGGCAGGGGTACAATGAGCAGTTCTTC.